This section outlines one T cell receptor (beta chain) sequence together with its context. The antigen is unknown. This record comes from a study of identical twins. Study-wide results and limits: Insertions were fewer in abundant cord blood beta clonotypes, whereas memory repertoires showed none of this pattern. The authors drew conclusions from cross-sectional statistical analysis rather than following the same donors.

Through template switching, a universal primer site was introduced, and the cDNA contained unique molecular identifiers. TCRdb reanalysed the 5' RACE reads using MiXCR and keeps one entry per CDR3 protein. Among roughly 350,000 distinct CDR3 sequences listed, 9% to 15% were seen once. Healthy Caucasians provided all donations. Looked up from germline, CDR1 is WSHSY and CDR2 is SAAADI. The CDR3 contains 13 residues. V gave up 3 bases and J gave up 4 bases, with 10 bases separating them. These records were also assigned to another study, of yellow fever vaccine responses in identical twins.

This sequence originates from a woman between 18 and 29 years old in good health. V usage is TRBV10-2 and J usage is TRBJ2-7, with unresolved D. The sequencing input was CD8+ T cells sorted from blood. DNA for the CDR3: TGCGCCAGCAGTGATTCCCCGACTTACGAGCAGTACGTC. It specifies CASSDSPTYEQYV.